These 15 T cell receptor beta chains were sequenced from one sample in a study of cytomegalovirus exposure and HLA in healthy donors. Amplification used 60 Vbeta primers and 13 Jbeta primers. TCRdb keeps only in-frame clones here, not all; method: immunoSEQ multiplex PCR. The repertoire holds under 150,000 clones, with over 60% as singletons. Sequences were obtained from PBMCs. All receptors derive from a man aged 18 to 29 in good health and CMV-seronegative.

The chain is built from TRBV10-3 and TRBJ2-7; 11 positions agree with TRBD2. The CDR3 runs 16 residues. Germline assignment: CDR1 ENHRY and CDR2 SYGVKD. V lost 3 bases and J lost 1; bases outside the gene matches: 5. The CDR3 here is CAISETSGSGSYEQYF. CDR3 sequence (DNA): TGTGCCATCAGTGAAACTAGCGGGAGCGGATCCTACGAGCAGTACTTC.

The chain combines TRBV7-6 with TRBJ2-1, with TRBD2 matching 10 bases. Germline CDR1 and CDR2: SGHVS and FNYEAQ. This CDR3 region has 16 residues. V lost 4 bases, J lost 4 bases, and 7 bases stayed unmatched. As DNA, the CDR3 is TGTGCCAGCAGCTCTAGCGGGAGTCCGTCTTACAATGAGCAGTTCTTC. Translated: CASSSSGSPSYNEQFF.

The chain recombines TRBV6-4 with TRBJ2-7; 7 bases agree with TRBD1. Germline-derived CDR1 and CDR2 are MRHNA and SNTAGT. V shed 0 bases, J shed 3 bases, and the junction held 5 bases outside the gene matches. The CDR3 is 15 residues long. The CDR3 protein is CASSDSETGCYEQYV. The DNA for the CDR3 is TGTGCCAGCAGTGACTCGGAGACAGGGTGCTACGAGCAGTACGTC.

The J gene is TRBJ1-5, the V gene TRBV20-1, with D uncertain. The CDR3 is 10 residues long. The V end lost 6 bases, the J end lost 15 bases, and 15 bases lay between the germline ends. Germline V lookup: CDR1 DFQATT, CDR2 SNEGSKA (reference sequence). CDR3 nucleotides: TGCAGTGCCGGAGAGGCGGTCCGGCATTTT. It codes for CSAGEAVRHF.

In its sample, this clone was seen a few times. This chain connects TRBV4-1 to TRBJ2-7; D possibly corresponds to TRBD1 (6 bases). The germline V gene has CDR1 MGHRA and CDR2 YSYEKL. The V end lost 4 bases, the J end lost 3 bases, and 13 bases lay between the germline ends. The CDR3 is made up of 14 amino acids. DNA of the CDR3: TGCGCCAGCAGCCCCCGGACAGACATCTACGAGCAGTACGTC. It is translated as CASSPRTDIYEQYV.

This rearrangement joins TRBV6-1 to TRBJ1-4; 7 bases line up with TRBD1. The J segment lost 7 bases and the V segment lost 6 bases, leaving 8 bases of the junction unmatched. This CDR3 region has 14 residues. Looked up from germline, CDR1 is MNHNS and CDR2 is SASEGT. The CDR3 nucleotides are TGTGCCAGCAGACCAGGACAGGATACTGAAAAACTGTTTTTT. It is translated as CASRPGQDTEKLFF.

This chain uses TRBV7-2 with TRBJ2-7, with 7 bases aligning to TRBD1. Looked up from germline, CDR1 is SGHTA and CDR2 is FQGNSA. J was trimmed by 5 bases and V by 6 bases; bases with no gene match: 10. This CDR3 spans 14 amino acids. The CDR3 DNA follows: TGTGCCAGCAGTCGACAGGGTATTAGAGACGAGCAGTACTTC. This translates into CASSRQGIRDEQYF. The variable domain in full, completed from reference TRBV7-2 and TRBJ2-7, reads GAGVSQSPSNKVTEKGKDVELRCDPISGHTALYWYRQSLGQGLEFLIYFQGNSAPDKSGLPSDRFSAERTGGSVSTLTIQRTQQEDSAVYLCASSRQGIRDEQYFGPGTRLTVT.

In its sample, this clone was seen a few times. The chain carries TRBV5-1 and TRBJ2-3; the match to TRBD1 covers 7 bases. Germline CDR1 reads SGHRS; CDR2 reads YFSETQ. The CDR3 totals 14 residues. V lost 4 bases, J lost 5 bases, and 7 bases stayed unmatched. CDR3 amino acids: CASSREQGLDTQYF. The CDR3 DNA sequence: TGCGCCAGCAGCCGCGAACAGGGGTTAGATACGCAGTATTTT.

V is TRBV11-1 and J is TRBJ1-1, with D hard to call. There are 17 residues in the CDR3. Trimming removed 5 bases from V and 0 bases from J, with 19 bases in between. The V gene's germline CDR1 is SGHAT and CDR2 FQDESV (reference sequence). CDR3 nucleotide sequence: TGTGCCAGCAGCGAATCATGGGTGGCGGCGATGAACACTGAAGCTTTCTTT. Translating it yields CASSESWVAAMNTEAFF.

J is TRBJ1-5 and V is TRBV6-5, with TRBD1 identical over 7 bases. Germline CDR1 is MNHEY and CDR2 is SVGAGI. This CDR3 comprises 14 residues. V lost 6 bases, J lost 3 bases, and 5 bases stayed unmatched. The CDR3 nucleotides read TGTGCCAGCAGGCGAGACAGGGCCAATCAGCCCCAGCATTTT. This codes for CASRRDRANQPQHF.

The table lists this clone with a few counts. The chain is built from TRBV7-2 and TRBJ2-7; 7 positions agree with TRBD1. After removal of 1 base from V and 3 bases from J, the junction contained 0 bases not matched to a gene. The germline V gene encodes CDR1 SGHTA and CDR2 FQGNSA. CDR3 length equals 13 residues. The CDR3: CASSLDRGYEQYF. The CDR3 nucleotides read TGTGCCAGCAGCTTAGACAGGGGCTACGAGCAGTACTTC.

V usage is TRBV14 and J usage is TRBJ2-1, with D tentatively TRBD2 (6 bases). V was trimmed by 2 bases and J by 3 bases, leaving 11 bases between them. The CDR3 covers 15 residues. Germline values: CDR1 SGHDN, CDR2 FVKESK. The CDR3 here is CASSQSIAVYNEQFF. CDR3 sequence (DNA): TGTGCCAGCAGCCAATCAATAGCGGTCTACAATGAGCAGTTCTTC.

Here the CDR3 reads CASSQRVNGQETQYF. The CDR3 region has the DNA TGCGCCAGCAGTCAACGGGTTAATGGGCAAGAGACCCAGTACTTC. This chain uses TRBV23-1 with TRBJ2-5; D is ambiguous. TRBV23-1 is classed as an ORF, of uncertain function. The CDR3 has 15 residues. Deletions cut 2 bases from V and 2 bases from J, with 12 bases between.

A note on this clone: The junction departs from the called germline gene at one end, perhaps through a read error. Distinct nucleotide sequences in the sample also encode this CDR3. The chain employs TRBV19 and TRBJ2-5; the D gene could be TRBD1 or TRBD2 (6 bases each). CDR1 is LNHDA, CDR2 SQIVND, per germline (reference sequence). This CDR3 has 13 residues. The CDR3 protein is CASSIGGRETQYF. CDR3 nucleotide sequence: TGTGCTAGTAGTATAGGGGGGAGGGAGACCCAGTACTTC.

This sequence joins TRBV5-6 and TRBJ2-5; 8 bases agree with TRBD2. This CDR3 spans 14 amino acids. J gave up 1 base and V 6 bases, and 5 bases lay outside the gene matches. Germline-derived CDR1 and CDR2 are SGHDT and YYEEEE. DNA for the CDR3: TGTGCCAGCACCGGGGGGGGTCTCCAAGAGACCCAGTACTTC. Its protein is CASTGGGLQETQYF.